The clone carrying this T cell receptor (beta chain) occurred a few times. The repertoire was sequenced with immunoSEQ multiplex PCR; TCRdb's copy has only in-frame clones and lacks some. The sample holds some 160,000 clones, 70% to 90% seen once. Trimming took 6 bases from V and 3 from J; bases not matched to a gene: 7. The CDR3 totals 14 residues. Germline V gene lookup returns CDR1 ENHRY and CDR2 SYGVKD. The sample originates from a study of blood T cell repertoires in COVID-19. Study details: Researchers got acute and convalescent COVID-19 samples from the United States, Italy and Spain. Sources were T cells, B-cell-depleted T cells, or PBMCs; the material itself was cDNA or gDNA.

Sequenced material: peripheral blood. This clonotype was sampled from a woman between 45 and 65 years old with acute or convalescent COVID-19. The chain recombines TRBV10-3 with TRBJ1-2; 7 nucleotides align to TRBD1. For the CDR3, the DNA is TGTGCCATCAGAGACAGTCAGGGGGACTATGGCTACACCTTC. It encodes CAIRDSQGDYGYTF.